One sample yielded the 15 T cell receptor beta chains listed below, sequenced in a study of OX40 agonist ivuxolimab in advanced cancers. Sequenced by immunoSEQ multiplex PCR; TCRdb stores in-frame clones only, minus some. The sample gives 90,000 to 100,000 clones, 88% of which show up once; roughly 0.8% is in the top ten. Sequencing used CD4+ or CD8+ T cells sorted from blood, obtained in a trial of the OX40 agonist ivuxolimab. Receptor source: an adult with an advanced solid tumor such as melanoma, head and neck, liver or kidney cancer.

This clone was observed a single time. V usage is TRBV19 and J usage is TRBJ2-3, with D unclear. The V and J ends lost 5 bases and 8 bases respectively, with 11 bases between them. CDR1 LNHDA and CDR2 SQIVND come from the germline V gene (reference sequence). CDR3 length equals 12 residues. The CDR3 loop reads CASSPRLGTQYF. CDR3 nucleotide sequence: TGTGCCAGTAGTCCGCGTTTGGGTACGCAGTATTTT.

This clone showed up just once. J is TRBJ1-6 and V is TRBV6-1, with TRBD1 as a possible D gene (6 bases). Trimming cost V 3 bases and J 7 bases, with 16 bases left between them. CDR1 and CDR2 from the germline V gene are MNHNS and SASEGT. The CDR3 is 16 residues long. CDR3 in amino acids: CASSESKRGGNSPLHF. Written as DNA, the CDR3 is TGTGCCAGCAGTGAGAGCAAAAGGGGGGGGAATTCACCCCTCCACTTT.

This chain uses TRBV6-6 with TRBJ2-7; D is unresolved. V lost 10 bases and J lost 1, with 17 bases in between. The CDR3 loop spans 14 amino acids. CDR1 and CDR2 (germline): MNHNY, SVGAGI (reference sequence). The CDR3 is CATGMSQASYEQYF. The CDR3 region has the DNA TGTGCCACTGGAATGTCTCAGGCTTCCTACGAGCAGTACTTC.

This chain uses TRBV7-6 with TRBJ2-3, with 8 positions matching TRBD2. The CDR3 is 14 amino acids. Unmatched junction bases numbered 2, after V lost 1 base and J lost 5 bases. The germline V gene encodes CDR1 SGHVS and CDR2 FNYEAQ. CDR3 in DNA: TGTGCCAGCAGCTTAGTTGCGGGAGGAGATACGCAGTATTTT. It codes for CASSLVAGGDTQYF.

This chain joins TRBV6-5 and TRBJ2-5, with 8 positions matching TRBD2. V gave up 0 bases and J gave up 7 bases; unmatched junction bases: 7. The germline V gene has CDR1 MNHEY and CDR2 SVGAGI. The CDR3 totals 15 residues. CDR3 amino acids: CASSYSSGSRGTQYF. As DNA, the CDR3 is TGTGCCAGCAGTTACTCGAGCGGGAGTCGGGGGACCCAGTACTTC.

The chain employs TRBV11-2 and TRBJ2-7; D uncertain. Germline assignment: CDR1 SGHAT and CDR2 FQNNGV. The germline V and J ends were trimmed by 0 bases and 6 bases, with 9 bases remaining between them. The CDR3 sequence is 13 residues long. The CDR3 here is CASSLDRVREQYF. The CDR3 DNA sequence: TGTGCCAGCAGCTTAGATCGTGTTCGCGAGCAGTACTTC.

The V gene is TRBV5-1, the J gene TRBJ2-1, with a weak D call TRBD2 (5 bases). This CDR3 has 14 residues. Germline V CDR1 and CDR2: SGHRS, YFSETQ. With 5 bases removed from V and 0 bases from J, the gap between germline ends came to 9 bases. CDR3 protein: CASSSGSSYNEQFF. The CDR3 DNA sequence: TGCGCCAGCAGTTCGGGGAGCTCCTACAATGAGCAGTTCTTC.

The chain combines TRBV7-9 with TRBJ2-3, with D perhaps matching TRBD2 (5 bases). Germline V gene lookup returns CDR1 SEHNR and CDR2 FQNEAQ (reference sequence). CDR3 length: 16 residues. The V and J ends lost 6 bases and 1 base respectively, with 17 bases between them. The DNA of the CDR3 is TGTGCCAGCAGGAACGCGTCCCCCGGGGGCACAGATACGCAGTATTTT. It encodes CASRNASPGGTDTQYF.

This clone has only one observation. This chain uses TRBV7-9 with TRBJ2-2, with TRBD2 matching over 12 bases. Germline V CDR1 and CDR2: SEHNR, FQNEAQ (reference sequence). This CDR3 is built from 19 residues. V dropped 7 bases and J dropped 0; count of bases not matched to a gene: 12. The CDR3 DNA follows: TGTGCCAGCAACTCCCTCCTCGGACTAGCGGGGACGAACACCGGGGAGCTGTTTTTT. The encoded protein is CASNSLLGLAGTNTGELFF.

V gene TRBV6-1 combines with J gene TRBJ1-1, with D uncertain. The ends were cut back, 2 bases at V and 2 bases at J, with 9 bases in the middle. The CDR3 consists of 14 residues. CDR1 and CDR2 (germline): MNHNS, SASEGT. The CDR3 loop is CASSEQRANTEAFF. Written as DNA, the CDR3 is TGTGCCAGCAGTGAACAGAGAGCTAACACTGAAGCTTTCTTT.

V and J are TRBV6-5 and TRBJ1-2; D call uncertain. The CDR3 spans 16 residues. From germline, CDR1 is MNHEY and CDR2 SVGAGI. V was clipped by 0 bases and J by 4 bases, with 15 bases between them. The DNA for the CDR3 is TGTGCCAGCAGTTACTCGAGGCAGGCCTTATTCTATGGCTACACCTTC. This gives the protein CASSYSRQALFYGYTF.

The DNA for the CDR3 is TGTGCCCTGGGACAGGATAGCAATCAGCCCCAGCATTTT. Protein sequence: CALGQDSNQPQHF. The rearrangement joins TRBV30 to TRBJ1-5; 8 bases align to TRBD1. CDR3 length equals 13 residues. The germline V gene has CDR1 GTSNPN and CDR2 SVGIG (reference sequence). J was trimmed by 0 bases and V by 8 bases; bases with no gene match: 3.

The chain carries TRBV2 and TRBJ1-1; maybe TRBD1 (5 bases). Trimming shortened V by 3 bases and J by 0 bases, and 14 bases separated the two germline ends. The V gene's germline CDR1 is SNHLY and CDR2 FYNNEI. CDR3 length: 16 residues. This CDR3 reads CASSDIWRQLNTEAFF. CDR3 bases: TGTGCCAGCAGTGATATTTGGCGACAGCTGAACACTGAAGCTTTCTTT.

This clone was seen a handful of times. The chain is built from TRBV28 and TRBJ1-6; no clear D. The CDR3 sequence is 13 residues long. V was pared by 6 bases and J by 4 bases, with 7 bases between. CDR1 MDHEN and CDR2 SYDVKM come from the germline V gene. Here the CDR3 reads CASSLGYNSPLHF. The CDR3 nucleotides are TGTGCCAGCAGCTTGGGGTATAATTCACCCCTCCACTTT. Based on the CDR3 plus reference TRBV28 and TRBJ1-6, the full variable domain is DVKVTQSSRYLVKRTGEKVFLECVQDMDHENMFWYRQDPGLGLRLIYFSYDVKMKEKGDIPEGYSVSREKKERFSLILESASTNQTSMYLCASSLGYNSPLHFGNGTRLTVT.

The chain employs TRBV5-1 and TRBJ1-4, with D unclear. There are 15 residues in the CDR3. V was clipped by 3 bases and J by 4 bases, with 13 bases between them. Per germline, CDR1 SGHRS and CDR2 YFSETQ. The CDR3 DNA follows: TGCGCCAGCAGCTCGAGTCCGGGATTTAATGAAAAACTGTTTTTT. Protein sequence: CASSSSPGFNEKLFF.